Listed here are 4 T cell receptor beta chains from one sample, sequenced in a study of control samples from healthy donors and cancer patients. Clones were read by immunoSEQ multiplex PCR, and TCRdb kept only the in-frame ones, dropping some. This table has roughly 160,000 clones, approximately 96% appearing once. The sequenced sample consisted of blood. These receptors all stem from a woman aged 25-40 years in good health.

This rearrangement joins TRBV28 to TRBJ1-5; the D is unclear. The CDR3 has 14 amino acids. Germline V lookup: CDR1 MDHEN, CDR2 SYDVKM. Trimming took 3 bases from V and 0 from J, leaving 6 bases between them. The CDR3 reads CASSLRPSNQPQHF. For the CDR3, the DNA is TGTGCCAGCAGTTTGAGACCTAGCAATCAGCCCCAGCATTTT.

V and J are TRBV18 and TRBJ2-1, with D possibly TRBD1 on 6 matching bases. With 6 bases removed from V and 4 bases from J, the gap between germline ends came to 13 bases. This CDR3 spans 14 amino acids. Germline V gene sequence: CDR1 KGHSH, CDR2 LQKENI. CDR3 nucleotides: TGTGCCAGCTCGCGCGCTGGGACATACAATGAGCAGTTCTTC. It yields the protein CASSRAGTYNEQFF.

The CDR3 region has the DNA TGTGCCAGTAGTATAGGCGGGGGGCAAGAGACCCAGTACTTC. Translating it yields CASSIGGGQETQYF. The rearrangement uses TRBV19 and TRBJ2-5; 8 bases match TRBD2. V lost 1 base, J lost 2 bases, and 0 bases stayed unmatched. The CDR3 is 14 residues long. The V gene's germline CDR1 is LNHDA and CDR2 SQIVND (reference sequence).

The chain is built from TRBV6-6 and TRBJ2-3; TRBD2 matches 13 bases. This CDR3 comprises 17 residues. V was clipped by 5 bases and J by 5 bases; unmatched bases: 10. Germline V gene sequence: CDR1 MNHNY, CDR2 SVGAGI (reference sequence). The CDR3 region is CASSPTSGGYAQDTQYF. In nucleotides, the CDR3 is TGTGCCAGCAGTCCGACTAGCGGGGGGTACGCACAAGATACGCAGTATTTT.